Listed below are T cell receptor beta chains from one sample, sequenced in a study of T cells in Graves' hyperthyroidism and ophthalmopathy. TCRdb analysed the multiplex PCR reads with MiXCR anew, one entry per CDR3 protein. The sample records fewer than 500,000 distinct CDR3 sequences, about 14% being singletons. The material sequenced was blood. These receptors came from a man aged 25-40 years with Graves' hyperthyroidism that later progressed to Graves' ophthalmopathy. Each CDR3 is given with its conserved first and last residue. A D gene is named only where the DNA matches it firmly. Not all rows give a size; the values are once, few, many and, for expanded clones, a class.

>few|TRBJ2-1|NA|TRBV24-1
CATSDYTGYSYNEQFF
TGTGCCACCAGTGATTATACAGGGTATTCCTACAATGAGCAGTTCTTC
>many|TRBJ2-3|TRBD2|TRBV11-2
CASSPRTSGVTDTQYF
TGTGCCAGCAGCCCCCGGACTAGCGGGGTCACAGATACGCAGTATTTT
>few|TRBJ1-5|NA|TRBV27
CASSALSASNQPQHF
TGTGCCAGCAGCGCCTTGTCTGCGTCGAATCAGCCCCAGCATTTT
>many|TRBJ1-5|NA|TRBV27
CASGVGVRNQPQHF
TGTGCCAGCGGGGTCGGGGTACGCAATCAGCCCCAGCATTTT
>many|TRBJ1-5|TRBD1|TRBV10-2
CASRRDSSQPQHF
TGCGCCAGCAGGAGGGACAGTAGTCAGCCCCAGCATTTT
>few|TRBJ1-2|NA|TRBV5-6
CASSLIDPYGYTF
TGTGCCAGCAGCTTGATCGATCCCTATGGCTACACCTTC
>many|TRBJ2-1|NA|TRBV3-1
CASSQEGAAEQFF
TGTGCCAGCAGCCAAGAGGGGGCGGCAGAGCAGTTCTTC
>few|TRBJ2-3|NA|TRBV5-6
CASSLAIAGLRDTQYF
TGTGCCAGCAGCTTGGCCATAGCAGGGCTTAGAGATACGCAGTATTTT
>many|TRBJ2-7|NA|TRBV24-1
CATRLPRRLQGIYEQYF
TGTGCCACCAGACTCCCTAGACGGTTACAGGGAATATACGAGCAGTACTTC
>many|TRBJ1-1|TRBD1|TRBV12-3/TRBV12-4
CASTDRGRGGNTEAFF
TGTGCCAGCACCGACAGGGGGCGCGGGGGGAACACTGAAGCTTTCTTT
>NA|TRBJ1-4|NA|TRBV30
CAWKTGNNEKLFF
TGTGCCTGGAAGACGGGGAATAATGAAAAACTGTTTTTT
>NA|TRBJ1-6|NA|TRBV12-3/TRBV12-4
CASTRQYNSPLHF
TGTGCCAGCACTAGACAGTATAATTCACCCCTCCACTTT
>NA|TRBJ1-2|NA|TRBV20-1
CSASLQGQGGYTF
TGCAGTGCTAGTTTACAGGGTCAGGGCGGCTACACCTTC
>many|TRBJ2-5|NA|TRBV7-9
CASSFGAFPRETQYF
TGTGCCAGCAGCTTCGGGGCATTCCCTAGGGAGACCCAGTACTTC